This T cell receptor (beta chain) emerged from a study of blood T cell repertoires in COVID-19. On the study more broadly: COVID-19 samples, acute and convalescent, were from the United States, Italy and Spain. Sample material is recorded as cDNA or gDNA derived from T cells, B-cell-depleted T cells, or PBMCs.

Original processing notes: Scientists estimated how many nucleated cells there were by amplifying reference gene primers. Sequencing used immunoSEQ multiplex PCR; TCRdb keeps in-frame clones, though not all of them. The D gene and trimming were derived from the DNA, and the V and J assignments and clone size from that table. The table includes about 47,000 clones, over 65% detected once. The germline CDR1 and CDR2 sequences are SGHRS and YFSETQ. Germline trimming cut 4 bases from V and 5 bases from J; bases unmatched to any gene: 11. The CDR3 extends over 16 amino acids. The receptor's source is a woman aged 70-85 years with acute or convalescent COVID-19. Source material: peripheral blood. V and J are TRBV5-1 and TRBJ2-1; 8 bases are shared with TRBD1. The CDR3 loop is CASSARRTGINNEQFF. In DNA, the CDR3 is TGCGCCAGCAGCGCCAGGCGGACAGGGATCAACAATGAGCAGTTCTTC.